These 15 T cell receptor beta chains share one sample of origin, sequenced in a study of blood T cell repertoires in COVID-19 (TCRdb year 2020). Libraries were constructed by the immunoSEQ multiplex PCR assay. TCRdb provides this immuneACCESS table in a form limited to in-frame rearrangements. Some clones are lacking; in checked studies, under half of them reflect an unresolved V gene, and why the rest are absent is not known. This sample lists around 340,000 clones; approximately 86% were detected once. The ten largest clones take up 4% to 5% of the sample. The specimen was PBMCs or T cells enriched from blood (not recorded which). Source of these receptors: a woman between 35 and 50 years old with acute COVID-19.

This chain connects TRBV7-2 to TRBJ2-7; 11 bases match TRBD2. Germline assignment: CDR1 SGHTA and CDR2 FQGNSA. This CDR3 is 15 amino acids long. V lost 5 bases to trimming and J lost 9 bases; unmatched junction nucleotides: 12. In DNA form, the CDR3 reads TGTGCCAGCAGCCCCGGACTAGCGGGTGGGGTCGGGCAGTACTTC. Translation: CASSPGLAGGVGQYF.

The genes are TRBV29-1 and TRBJ2-5, with TRBD1 matching over 7 bases. Germline V CDR1 and CDR2: SQVTM, ANQGSEA. The CDR3 totals 13 residues. V shed 3 bases, J shed 4 bases, and the junction held 5 bases outside the gene matches. The CDR3 reads CSVDRGYGETQYF. In DNA form, the CDR3 reads TGCAGCGTTGACAGGGGGTATGGAGAGACCCAGTACTTC.

The gene calls are TRBV5-4 and TRBJ1-3, with 9 bases lining up with TRBD1. Germline-derived CDR1 and CDR2 are SGHNT and YYREEE (reference sequence). V lost 4 bases, J lost 4 bases, and 9 bases stayed unmatched. The length of the CDR3 is 16 residues. The CDR3 region is CASSVSGTGNGNTIYF. Written as DNA, the CDR3 is TGTGCCAGCAGCGTATCCGGGACAGGGAACGGAAACACCATATATTTT.

Note on this clone: Other DNA sequences of this sample code for an identical CDR3. The gene calls are TRBV4-2 and TRBJ2-7; 7 bases are a match to TRBD1. CDR3 length: 14 residues. Germline loops: CDR1 LGHNA, CDR2 YNFKEQ. Trimming took 1 base from V and 1 from J; bases not matched to a gene: 1. The CDR3 DNA reads TGTGCCAGCAGCCAAGGACAGGGTTCCTACGAGCAGTACTTC. Its protein product is CASSQGQGSYEQYF.

The J gene is TRBJ2-7, the V gene TRBV19; tentatively, D is TRBD1 (5 bases). Trimming took 10 bases from V and 3 from J, leaving 13 bases between them. The CDR3 is made up of 12 amino acids. Germline V gene sequence: CDR1 LNHDA, CDR2 SQIVND (reference sequence). CDR3 residues: CANDREYYEQYF. CDR3 nucleotides: TGTGCCAACGACAGAGAATACTACGAGCAGTACTTC.

The chain links TRBV5-4 to TRBJ1-2; the D gene is possibly TRBD1 (5 bases). Germline V gene lookup returns CDR1 SGHNT and CDR2 YYREEE (reference sequence). V shed 2 bases and J shed 6 bases, with 14 bases lying between them. The CDR3 length is 14 residues. The CDR3 spells CASSFIREGDGYTF. CDR3 coding DNA: TGTGCCAGCAGCTTCATCAGGGAGGGAGATGGCTACACCTTC.

About this clone itself: This sample includes further DNA sequences coding for the same CDR3. The V call is TRBV7-2, the J call TRBJ1-2, with 8 bases lining up with TRBD1. The CDR3 is made up of 13 amino acids. Germline V CDR1 and CDR2: SGHTA, FQGNSA. V lost 5 bases to trimming and J lost 4 bases; unmatched junction nucleotides: 3. DNA of the CDR3: TGTGCCAGCAGCCCCGGACAGGGCTATGGCTACACCTTC. Its translation is CASSPGQGYGYTF.

The V and J genes are TRBV4-1 and TRBJ1-4; 10 bases map to TRBD1. The length of the CDR3 is 16 residues. The trim removed 4 bases at V and 8 bases at J, leaving 10 bases unmatched. Germline V gives CDR1 MGHRA, CDR2 YSYEKL. CDR3: CASSRVWTGGNEKLFF. The DNA for the CDR3 is TGCGCCAGCAGCCGAGTTTGGACAGGGGGAAACGAAAAACTGTTTTTT.

The chain joins TRBV29-1 to TRBJ1-6; 8 positions match TRBD1. Germline assignment: CDR1 SQVTM and CDR2 ANQGSEA. V lost 6 bases and J lost 7; bases outside the gene matches: 5. The length of the CDR3 is 13 residues. The CDR3 bases are TGCAGCGTGAAACAGGGGGACAATTCACCCCTCCACTTT. It encodes CSVKQGDNSPLHF. Using reference TRBV29-1 and TRBJ1-6 for the parts outside the CDR3, the full variable domain is SAVISQKPSRDICQRGTSLTIQCQVDSQVTMMFWYRQQPGQSLTLIATANQGSEATYESGFVIDKFPISRPNLTFSTLTVSNMSPEDSSIYLCSVKQGDNSPLHFGNGTRLTVT.

The chain joins TRBV6-4 to TRBJ1-6, with D perhaps TRBD1 (5 bases). Germline V CDR1 and CDR2: MRHNA, SNTAGT. CDR3 length: 14 residues. V gave up 4 bases and J gave up 3 bases, with 7 bases separating them. DNA for the CDR3: TGTGCCAGCAGTGTGACAGTCTATAATTCACCCCTCCACTTT. Protein sequence: CASSVTVYNSPLHF.

V gene TRBV6-2 or TRBV6-3 combines with J gene TRBJ2-2; D is unresolved. Germline CDR1 and CDR2: MNHEY and SVGEGT. The CDR3 is 13 amino acids. Between the trimmed V and J ends, which lost 5 bases and 4 bases, there was a span of 8 bases. The CDR3: CASSRSVTGELFF. CDR3 in DNA: TGTGCCAGCAGTCGATCGGTCACCGGGGAGCTGTTTTTT.

The chain carries TRBV11-2 and TRBJ2-3; D remains unclear. The CDR3 contains 15 residues. Trimming took 0 bases from V and 0 from J, leaving 7 bases between them. Germline CDR1 and CDR2: SGHAT and FQNNGV. Here the CDR3 DNA reads TGTGCCAGCAGCTTAGACAGTTGGAGCACAGATACGCAGTATTTT. Protein product: CASSLDSWSTDTQYF.

In its sample, this clone was seen a few times. This sequence joins TRBV18 and TRBJ2-2, with TRBD2 matching over 10 bases. Trimming took 0 bases from V and 7 from J; bases not matched to a gene: 8. This CDR3 is 17 amino acids long. Germline-derived CDR1 and CDR2 are KGHSH and LQKENI. CDR3 DNA: TGTGCCAGCTCACCACCAGGGCTAGCGGGAGTCTTCGGGGAGCTGTTTTTT. Translated: CASSPPGLAGVFGELFF.

This clone has more than one count but fewer than ten. The rearrangement uses TRBV2 and TRBJ2-1; 7 bases fit TRBD1. Germline V lookup: CDR1 SNHLY, CDR2 FYNNEI. V shed 6 bases and J 8 bases; nucleotides not matched to a gene: 10. The CDR3 contains 14 residues. CDR3 coding DNA: TGTGCCAGCAGGGCCGGGACAGCTGTGGATGAGCAGTTCTTC. This translates into CASRAGTAVDEQFF.

This chain joins TRBV5-4 and TRBJ2-5; 7 bases are a match to TRBD2. With V trimmed by 4 bases and J by 5 bases, 11 bases remained unmatched. Germline CDR1 is SGHNT and CDR2 is YYREEE (reference sequence). This CDR3 is built from 15 residues. The CDR3 nucleotides read TGTGCCAGCAGCCCCGCAGCGGGGAGGGAGGAGACCCAGTACTTC. It translates to CASSPAAGREETQYF. Looking up the rest from reference TRBV5-4 and TRBJ2-5 gives the full variable domain: ETGVTQSPTHLIKTRGQQVTLRCSSQSGHNTVSWYQQALGQGPQFIFQYYREEENGRGNFPPRFSGLQFPNYSSELNVNALELDDSALYLCASSPAAGREETQYFGPGTRLLVL.